This T cell receptor (beta chain) appears in the sequencing data of a study of T-cell memory formation after mild COVID-19. As regards this clonotype: Antigen specificity is unknown.

Findings and limits, study-wide: Clones that contracted clustered mainly in CM and EM if CD4+ and in EMRA if CD8+.

Trimming shortened V by 7 bases and J by 1 base, and 10 bases separated the two germline ends. Per the germline V gene, CDR1 is SGHTA and CDR2 is FQGNSA. The CDR3 length is 14 residues. TCRdb re-called the 5' RACE reads through MiXCR, storing one row per CDR3 protein. This sample yields nearly 250,000 distinct CDR3 sequences, of which about 16% are seen a single time; 2% to 2.5% belongs to the top ten. The source is an adult woman who had mild COVID-19 (a few samples of this study predate the infection). Cell type and time point are not known. Sequencing was carried out using PBMCs or a T cell subset sorted from them (not recorded which). The chain has TRBV7-2 and TRBJ2-2, with D unclear. CDR3 residues: CASNLQGNTGELFF. For the CDR3, the DNA is TGTGCCAGCAACCTCCAAGGGAACACCGGGGAGCTGTTTTTT.